A selection of T cell receptor beta chains follows, all from one sample in a study of cytomegalovirus exposure and HLA in healthy donors. Clones were sequenced by immunoSEQ multiplex PCR, and TCRdb holds only the in-frame ones, with some missing. The sample contains 76,000 or so clones, approximately 94% of which appear only once. The sample was PBMCs. The source of these receptors is a woman between 18 and 30 years old in good health and CMV-seropositive. CDR3s include the opening cysteine and the closing phenylalanine or tryptophan. Size values are once, few and many counts, or a class for expanded clones, and some rows have none.

clone_size: NA; v_call: TRBV2; j_call: TRBJ1-5; cdr3_aa: CASSGQGVRNQPQHF
clone_size: NA; v_call: TRBV7-2; j_call: TRBJ2-1; cdr3_aa: CASSGPSSYNEQFF
clone_size: NA; v_call: TRBV7-9; j_call: TRBJ1-2; cdr3_aa: CASSPWAGNYGYTF
clone_size: once; v_call: TRBV4-1; j_call: TRBJ2-1; cdr3_aa: CASSQLGTPYNEQFF
clone_size: NA; v_call: TRBV28; j_call: TRBJ2-7; cdr3_aa: CASSADRRQYF
clone_size: NA; v_call: TRBV5-8; j_call: TRBJ2-7; cdr3_aa: CASSFVTELYEQYF
clone_size: NA; v_call: TRBV28; j_call: TRBJ2-3; cdr3_aa: CASSDPRGSTDTQYF
clone_size: once; v_call: TRBV27; j_call: TRBJ2-1; cdr3_aa: CASSQGAWVNEQFF
clone_size: once; v_call: TRBV7-2; j_call: TRBJ2-7; cdr3_aa: CASSLGPGEQYF
clone_size: NA; v_call: TRBV6-5; j_call: TRBJ1-1; cdr3_aa: CASSSLGTGVNTEAFF
clone_size: NA; v_call: TRBV6-5; j_call: TRBJ2-3; cdr3_aa: CASSYSIQGSTDTQYF
clone_size: NA; v_call: TRBV6-5; j_call: TRBJ1-2; cdr3_aa: CASSYLGQGNGYTF
clone_size: NA; v_call: TRBV27; j_call: TRBJ2-1; cdr3_aa: CASSGDRNEQFF
clone_size: NA; v_call: TRBV27; j_call: TRBJ1-5; cdr3_aa: CASSLSQDSNQPQHF
clone_size: once; v_call: TRBV7-2; j_call: TRBJ2-1; cdr3_aa: CASSLAYSGGYNEQFF
clone_size: NA; v_call: TRBV14; j_call: TRBJ1-2; cdr3_aa: CASSQAPVPFPGQGASDNYGYTF
clone_size: NA; v_call: TRBV11-3; j_call: TRBJ1-2; cdr3_aa: CASSLPRGVGYTF
clone_size: NA; v_call: TRBV5-1; j_call: TRBJ1-2; cdr3_aa: CASSLGRGQSQQYGYTF
clone_size: NA; v_call: TRBV7-9; j_call: TRBJ1-2; cdr3_aa: CASSLNWAGDNYGYTF
clone_size: NA; v_call: TRBV4-1; j_call: TRBJ2-2; cdr3_aa: CASSPQPAGDPTGELFF
clone_size: NA; v_call: TRBV7-8; j_call: TRBJ2-3; cdr3_aa: CASSLVADTQYF
clone_size: NA; v_call: TRBV5-1; j_call: TRBJ2-3; cdr3_aa: CASSLALSDGTDTQYF
clone_size: NA; v_call: TRBV7-2; j_call: TRBJ1-2; cdr3_aa: CASSKRLHRDYGYTF
clone_size: NA; v_call: TRBV2; j_call: TRBJ1-1; cdr3_aa: CASSERHMNTEAFF
clone_size: NA; v_call: TRBV6-1; j_call: TRBJ2-5; cdr3_aa: CASSSDRGLGKTQYF
clone_size: NA; v_call: TRBV18; j_call: TRBJ1-1; cdr3_aa: CASCVGGHVNTEAFF
clone_size: NA; v_call: TRBV28; j_call: TRBJ2-7; cdr3_aa: CASRDSNEQYF
clone_size: NA; v_call: TRBV19; j_call: TRBJ1-4; cdr3_aa: CASGSPGAANEKLFF
clone_size: NA; v_call: TRBV28; j_call: TRBJ1-5; cdr3_aa: CASSTGGQPQHF
clone_size: NA; v_call: TRBV10-3; j_call: TRBJ2-1; cdr3_aa: CAIRGLAGGGEQFF
clone_size: NA; v_call: TRBV10-1; j_call: TRBJ1-3; cdr3_aa: CASSESPESSGNTIYF
clone_size: NA; v_call: TRBV7-7; j_call: TRBJ1-1; cdr3_aa: CASSGGEAFF
clone_size: NA; v_call: TRBV6-1; j_call: TRBJ2-1; cdr3_aa: CASSAAGGDHEQFF
clone_size: NA; v_call: TRBV9; j_call: TRBJ2-7; cdr3_aa: CASSTRDREPYEQYF
clone_size: NA; v_call: TRBV2; j_call: TRBJ2-1; cdr3_aa: CASSTGTGRFSSYNEQFF
clone_size: NA; v_call: TRBV28; j_call: TRBJ2-5; cdr3_aa: CASSLETGSQETQYF
clone_size: NA; v_call: TRBV6-1; j_call: TRBJ2-6; cdr3_aa: CASSEQGYSGANVLTF
clone_size: NA; v_call: TRBV21-1; j_call: TRBJ2-7; cdr3_aa: CASSNLRSSYEQYF
clone_size: NA; v_call: TRBV7-2; j_call: TRBJ2-1; cdr3_aa: CASSPSGMGNEQFF
clone_size: NA; v_call: TRBV18; j_call: TRBJ2-2; cdr3_aa: CASSFLLTSGRLRAGELFF
clone_size: NA; v_call: TRBV4-3; j_call: TRBJ1-1; cdr3_aa: CASSQDLDRLEAFF
clone_size: NA; v_call: TRBV5-1; j_call: TRBJ2-5; cdr3_aa: CASSLVVAGYQETQYF
clone_size: NA; v_call: TRBV6-5; j_call: TRBJ2-7; cdr3_aa: CASSWGQDYPYEQYF
clone_size: once; v_call: TRBV5-1; j_call: TRBJ2-3; cdr3_aa: CASTVPPSDTQYF